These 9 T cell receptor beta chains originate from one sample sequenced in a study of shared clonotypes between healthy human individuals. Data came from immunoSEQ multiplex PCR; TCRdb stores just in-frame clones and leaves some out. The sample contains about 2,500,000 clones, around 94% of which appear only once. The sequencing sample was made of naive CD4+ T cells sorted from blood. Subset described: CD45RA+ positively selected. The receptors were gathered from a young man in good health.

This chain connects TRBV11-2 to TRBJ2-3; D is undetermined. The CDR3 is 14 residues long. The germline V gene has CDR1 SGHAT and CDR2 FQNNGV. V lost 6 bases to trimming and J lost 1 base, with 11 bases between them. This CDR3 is CASRSIRGTDTQYF. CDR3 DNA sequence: TGTGCCAGCAGGTCTATTCGGGGCACAGATACGCAGTATTTT. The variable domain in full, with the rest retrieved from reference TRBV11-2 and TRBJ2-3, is EAGVAQSPRYKIIEKRQSVAFWCNPISGHATLYWYQQILGQGPKLLIQFQNNGVVDDSQLPKDRFSAERLKGVDSTLKIQPAKLEDSAVYLCASRSIRGTDTQYFGPGTRLTVL.

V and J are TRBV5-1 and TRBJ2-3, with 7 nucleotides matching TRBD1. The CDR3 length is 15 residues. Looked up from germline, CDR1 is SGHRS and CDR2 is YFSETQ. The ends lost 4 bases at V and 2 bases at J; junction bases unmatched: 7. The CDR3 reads CASSLGQIFTDTQYF. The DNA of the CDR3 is TGCGCCAGCAGCCTGGGACAGATATTCACAGATACGCAGTATTTT.

CDR3 sequence: CASSPGQGSSGRAYEQYF. The CDR3 DNA follows: TGTGCCAGCAGCCCTGGACAGGGAAGTAGCGGGAGGGCTTACGAGCAGTACTTC. The chain links TRBV7-6 to TRBJ2-7; the match to TRBD2 covers 11 bases. CDR3 length: 18 amino acids. CDR1 SGHVS and CDR2 FNYEAQ come from the germline V gene. J was trimmed by 4 bases and V by 5 bases; bases with no gene match: 16.

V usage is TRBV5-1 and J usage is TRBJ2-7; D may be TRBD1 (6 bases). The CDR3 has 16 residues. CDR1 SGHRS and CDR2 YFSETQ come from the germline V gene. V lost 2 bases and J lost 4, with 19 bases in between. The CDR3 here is CASSFHPGAPLYEQYF. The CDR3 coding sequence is TGCGCCAGCAGCTTTCACCCAGGGGCACCATTGTACGAGCAGTACTTC.

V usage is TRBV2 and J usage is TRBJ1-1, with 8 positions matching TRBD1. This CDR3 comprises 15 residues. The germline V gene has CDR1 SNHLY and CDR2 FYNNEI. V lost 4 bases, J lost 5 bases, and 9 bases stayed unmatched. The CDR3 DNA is TGTGCCAGCAGTGGACCACAGGGGGGAAAGACTGAAGCTTTCTTT. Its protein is CASSGPQGGKTEAFF.

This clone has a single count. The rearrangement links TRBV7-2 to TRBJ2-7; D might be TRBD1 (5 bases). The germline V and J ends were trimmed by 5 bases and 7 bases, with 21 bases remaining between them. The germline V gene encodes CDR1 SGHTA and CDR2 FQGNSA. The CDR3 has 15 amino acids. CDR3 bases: TGTGCCAGCAGCCCTAGGCCCCCGGACACCGGAGAGCAGTACTTC. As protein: CASSPRPPDTGEQYF.

CDR3 amino acids: CASSDIGAGGVNEQFF. CDR3 in DNA: TGTGCCAGCAGCGACATAGGAGCGGGAGGGGTCAATGAGCAGTTCTTC. The chain combines TRBV2 with TRBJ2-1, with 10 bases lining up with TRBD2. The CDR3 extends over 16 amino acids. J lost 6 bases, V lost 6 bases, and 11 bases had no gene match. Germline-derived CDR1 and CDR2 are SNHLY and FYNNEI.

The CDR3 reads CATRLLALSTDTQYF. As DNA, the CDR3 is TGTGCCACCCGCCTCCTAGCCCTTAGCACAGATACGCAGTATTTT. This chain joins TRBV6-1 and TRBJ2-3, with a tentative D call TRBD2 (5 bases). V lost 10 bases and J lost 0, with 17 bases in between. The CDR3 contains 15 residues. Looked up from germline, CDR1 is MNHNS and CDR2 is SASEGT.

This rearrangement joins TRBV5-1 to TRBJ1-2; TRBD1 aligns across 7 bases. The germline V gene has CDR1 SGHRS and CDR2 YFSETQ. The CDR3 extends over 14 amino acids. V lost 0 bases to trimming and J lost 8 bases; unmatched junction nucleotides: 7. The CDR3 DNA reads TGCGCCAGCAGCTTGGACAGGGGTGTAAGCGGCTACACCTTC. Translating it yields CASSLDRGVSGYTF.